This entry is about one TCR beta chain. The antigen is not known. Genomic DNA from each subset was divided evenly over several immunoSEQ plates. In the source study's methods: Junction-only sequences produced by ImmunoSEQ had no quality scores, so filtering differed. TCRdb keeps only in-frame clones here, not all; method: immunoSEQ multiplex PCR. That table furnishes V, J and clone size, whereas the DNA furnished D and trimming. The table lists about 1 million clones, approximately 80% of them singletons. The CDR3 is made up of 15 amino acids. Germline V gives CDR1 SEHNR, CDR2 FQNEAQ (reference sequence). Trimming stripped 6 bases from V and 4 bases from J, with 19 bases between. These data originate in a study of shared clonotypes between healthy human individuals. Study conclusions and caveats: A few donors shared around 5.1% of their naive CD4 clonotypes. At large depth, rarefaction still showed sorted-subset sequencing to be incomplete.

V gene TRBV7-9 combines with J gene TRBJ2-7, with D unclear. This receptor was identified in a man aged 18 to 29 in good health. Some clones in this sample may be carry-over from other donors' samples. Specimen: memory CD4+ T cells from PBMCs. Subset in this sample: CD45RA-negative fraction. The CDR3 spells CASSPGPLHFYEQYF. The CDR3, as DNA: TGTGCCAGCAGTCCCGGACCGCTGCATTTTTACGAGCAGTACTTC.